This TCR beta chain was sequenced during a study of OX40 agonist ivuxolimab in advanced cancers. The overall study: The study gave patients intravenous ivuxolimab at 0.01 to 10 mg/kg every 2 weeks. Dose-escalation subjects each had hepatocellular carcinoma, melanoma, renal cell or head and neck cancer.

Profiled with immunoSEQ multiplex PCR; TCRdb holds only in-frame clones, not every one. The table records fewer than 100,000 clones, around 89% of them present only once. J lost 0 bases, V lost 0 bases, and 2 bases had no gene match. The CDR3 loop spans 16 amino acids. CDR1 is SGHNT, CDR2 YYREEE, per germline (reference sequence). This receptor was taken from an adult with an advanced solid tumor such as melanoma, head and neck, liver or kidney cancer. This sample comprised CD4+ or CD8+ T cells sorted from blood, obtained in a trial of the OX40 agonist ivuxolimab. J is TRBJ2-1 and V is TRBV5-4, with 8 bases that match TRBD2. CDR3 bases: TGTGCCAGCAGCTTGGGACGGGGGGGCTCCTACAATGAGCAGTTCTTC. Translating it yields CASSLGRGGSYNEQFF.